The 21 T cell receptor beta chains given below trace back to one sample, sequenced in a study of Graves' ophthalmopathy and Graves' hyperthyroidism. For repertoire sequencing, the TCR beta CDR3 regions were amplified from RNA transcripts. First-round RT-PCR used HTBI primers; second-round multiplex PCR followed. Each CDR3 protein gets one entry after TCRdb re-called the multiplex PCR reads with MiXCR. Here the sample spans some 390,000 distinct CDR3 sequences, around 17% being singletons. Material for sequencing was peripheral blood. These receptors were collected from a woman under 30 with Graves' ophthalmopathy.

In its sample, this clonotype was seen many times. V is TRBV5-1 and J is TRBJ2-1, with D unresolved. V was clipped by 0 bases and J by 3 bases, with 13 bases between them. The CDR3 has 16 residues. Per germline, CDR1 SGHRS and CDR2 YFSETQ. The CDR3 nucleotides read TGCGCCAGCAGCTTGGTGTTCAGCCCCGGCTACAATGAGCAGTTCTTC. Translation: CASSLVFSPGYNEQFF.

This clonotype was observed many times. The V call is TRBV5-1, the J call TRBJ1-2; D perhaps matches TRBD1 (5 bases). Germline V CDR1 and CDR2: SGHRS, YFSETQ. Trimming removed 0 bases at V and 7 bases at J, with 10 bases between. The CDR3 has 13 residues. CDR3 nucleotide sequence: TGCGCCAGCAGCTTGGGTCGGGACGGTGGCTACACCTTC. Its translation is CASSLGRDGGYTF. Full variable domain (rest looked up from reference TRBV5-1 and TRBJ1-2): KAGVTQTPRYLIKTRGQQVTLSCSPISGHRSVSWYQQTPGQGLQFLFEYFSETQRNKGNFPGRFSGRQFSNSRSEMNVSTLELGDSALYLCASSLGRDGGYTFGSGTRLTVV.

This clonotype appeared many times. This sequence joins TRBV12-3 or TRBV12-4 and TRBJ1-2; the D is unclear. The CDR3 is 15 amino acids. Trimming cost V 2 bases and J 2 bases, with 12 bases left between them. The CDR3 DNA follows: TGTGCCAGCAGTTTATCCCCCGGGCAGAACTATGGCTACACCTTC. It translates to CASSLSPGQNYGYTF.

This clonotype was seen many times. CDR3 protein: CASRPEETQYF. In nucleotides, the CDR3 is TGCGCCAGCAGACCCGAAGAGACCCAGTACTTC. The V gene is TRBV5-1, the J gene TRBJ2-5, with D hard to call. The germline CDR1 and CDR2 sequences are SGHRS and YFSETQ. The CDR3 is 11 amino acids. V lost 5 bases and J lost 3, with 5 bases in between.

This clonotype was counted many times. The chain couples TRBV7-2 to TRBJ1-5; D gene ambiguous. V lost 5 bases and J lost 5, with 19 bases in between. This CDR3 region has 16 residues. Germline loops: CDR1 SGHTA, CDR2 FQGNSA. The CDR3 reads CASSLRSRFPDQPQHF. CDR3 nucleotide sequence: TGTGCCAGCAGCCTTCGCTCGCGGTTCCCGGATCAGCCCCAGCATTTT.

This clonotype was detected ten times or more. The chain combines TRBV20-1 with TRBJ2-7, with TRBD1 identical over 11 bases. Trimming at V came to 6 bases and at J to 1 base, leaving 8 bases not matched to a gene. From germline, CDR1 is DFQATT and CDR2 SNEGSKA (reference sequence). This CDR3 contains 15 residues. The CDR3 here is CSAILGTGGSYEQYF. DNA of the CDR3: TGCAGTGCCATCCTCGGGACAGGGGGTTCCTACGAGCAGTACTTC.

As to this clonotype: One end of the junction does not line up with germline, which may come from a read error. CDR3 loop: CSARPRTSGQETRYF. For the CDR3, the DNA is TGCAGTGCTAGACCCAGGACTAGCGGGCAAGAGACCCGGTACTTC. The chain employs TRBV20-1 and TRBJ2-5; 11 bases agree with TRBD2. This CDR3 is 15 amino acids long. Germline V gene sequence: CDR1 DFQATT, CDR2 SNEGSKA (reference sequence).

The rearrangement joins TRBV6-2 or TRBV6-3 to TRBJ2-7; D not certain. V lost 5 bases and J lost 2, with 13 bases in between. Germline V gene lookup returns CDR1 MNHEY and CDR2 SVGEGT. CDR3 size: 14 residues. CDR3 protein: CASSPLGWAYEQYF. DNA of the CDR3: TGTGCCAGCAGTCCCCTCGGGTGGGCCTACGAGCAGTACTTC.

This clonotype was seen at least ten times. This chain joins TRBV27 and TRBJ1-2; D is perhaps TRBD1 (5 bases). Germline lookup yields CDR1 MNHEY and CDR2 SMNVEV (reference sequence). CDR3 size: 14 residues. With 5 bases removed from V and 4 bases from J, the gap between germline ends came to 14 bases. In DNA form, the CDR3 reads TGTGCCAGCAGTCTCGGGACGCCCCCCTATGGCTACACCTTC. Translating gives CASSLGTPPYGYTF.

This clonotype occurred many times. The junction differs from germline at one of its ends, possibly a read error. The V and J genes are TRBV6-5 and TRBJ1-2; the match to TRBD1 covers 7 bases. CDR3 size: 14 residues. The germline V gene has CDR1 MNHEY and CDR2 SVGAGI. Written as DNA, the CDR3 is TGCGCCAGCAGTTACGACAGGGCAGGCTATGGCTACACCTTC. Translated, it gives CASSYDRAGYGYTF.

V is TRBV29-1 and J is TRBJ1-2; D possibly corresponds to TRBD1 (5 bases). The CDR3 sequence is 12 residues long. Germline V gene sequence: CDR1 SQVTM, CDR2 ANQGSEA. The CDR3 is CIAGGINYGYTF. CDR3 nucleotide sequence: TGCATCGCGGGGGGGATTAACTATGGCTACACCTTC. Based on the CDR3 plus reference TRBV29-1 and TRBJ1-2, the full variable domain is SAVISQKPSRDICQRGTSLTIQCQVDSQVTMMFWYRQQPGQSLTLIATANQGSEATYESGFVIDKFPISRPNLTFSTLTVSNMSPEDSSIYLCIAGGINYGYTFGSGTRLTVV.

Ten or more counts support this clonotype. CDR3 amino acids: CASTKLAGASETQYF. CDR3 DNA sequence: TGTGCCAGCACCAAACTAGCGGGAGCTTCGGAGACCCAGTACTTC. V gene TRBV28 combines with J gene TRBJ2-5; 11 bases line up with TRBD2. CDR3 length equals 15 residues. Germline-derived CDR1 and CDR2 are MDHEN and SYDVKM. V was clipped by 7 bases and J by 5 bases; unmatched bases: 9.

At least ten counts were recorded for this clonotype. Since a much larger clone is just one base distant, this may be a read error. V is TRBV6-1 and J is TRBJ1-5; D call uncertain. CDR3 length: 13 residues. Trimming removed 6 bases at V and 5 bases at J, with 11 bases between. Germline V gene data show CDR1 as MNHNS and CDR2 as SASEGT. The CDR3 region is CASSGGTYQPQHF. CDR3 DNA: TGTGCCAGCAGCGGAGGCACTTATCAGCCCCAGCATTTT.

This clonotype has a count of ten or more. The rearrangement uses TRBV6-1 and TRBJ2-4; D not resolved. CDR3 length equals 12 residues. Per germline, CDR1 MNHNS and CDR2 SASEGT. V lost 5 bases, J lost 1 base, and 3 bases lay in between. CDR3 residues: CASSFAKNIQYF. CDR3 DNA: TGTGCCAGCAGTTTTGCCAAAAACATTCAGTACTTC.

The rearrangement joins TRBV6-1 to TRBJ2-7; 10 positions agree with TRBD1. The V segment lost 2 bases and the J segment 1 base; nucleotides outside the gene matches: 5. The CDR3 extends over 16 amino acids. Germline lookup yields CDR1 MNHNS and CDR2 SASEGT. The CDR3, as DNA: TGTGCCAGCAGTGAACTAACGGGACAGGGGTCCTACGAGCAGTACTTC. Translated, it gives CASSELTGQGSYEQYF.

The table lists this clonotype with many counts. The chain combines TRBV30 with TRBJ2-7; TRBD2 matches 8 bases. The CDR3 sequence is 13 residues long. Germline V gene sequence: CDR1 GTSNPN, CDR2 SVGIG (reference sequence). V was pared by 5 bases and J by 3 bases, with 6 bases of the junction left unmatched. CDR3 residues: CAWSTGRDYEQYF. DNA for the CDR3: TGTGCCTGGTCGACCGGGAGGGACTACGAGCAGTACTTC.

The CDR3 is CASNAGGGGGYTF. The CDR3 DNA sequence: TGTGCCAGCAATGCGGGGGGCGGAGGTGGCTACACCTTC. J is TRBJ1-2 and V is TRBV6-1; tentatively, D is TRBD1 (6 bases). The CDR3 consists of 13 residues. V was trimmed by 7 bases and J by 7 bases, leaving 16 bases between them. Germline-derived CDR1 and CDR2 are MNHNS and SASEGT.

This clonotype has ten or more counts. This chain uses TRBV20-1 with TRBJ2-7; D is ambiguous. V lost 5 bases to trimming and J lost 2 bases, with 16 bases between them. The CDR3 totals 14 residues. Germline V CDR1 and CDR2: DFQATT, SNEGSKA (reference sequence). CDR3 residues: CSAFPQVSTYEQYF. CDR3 bases: TGCAGTGCTTTCCCCCAGGTTAGCACCTACGAGCAGTACTTC.

This clonotype came up many times. This chain connects TRBV6-2 or TRBV6-3 to TRBJ1-5, with D tentatively TRBD1 (6 bases). This CDR3 has 13 residues. With 6 bases removed from V and 5 bases from J, the gap between germline ends came to 11 bases. Per germline, CDR1 MNHEY and CDR2 SVGEGT. This chain's CDR3 is CASRGGRDQPQHF. In DNA form, the CDR3 reads TGTGCCAGCAGAGGGGGAAGGGATCAGCCCCAGCATTTT.

The chain links TRBV4-3 to TRBJ2-7, with 9 bases that match TRBD2. This CDR3 contains 15 residues. Looked up from germline, CDR1 is LGHNA and CDR2 is YSLEER. V lost 1 base, J lost 4 bases, and 5 bases stayed unmatched. CDR3 protein: CASSQALAGQYEQYF. The CDR3 DNA sequence: TGCGCCAGCAGCCAAGCGCTAGCGGGACAATACGAGCAGTACTTC.

This clonotype has only a few counts. Since a much larger clone is just one base distant, this may be a read error. V is TRBV13 and J is TRBJ1-1, with 7 bases matching TRBD1. The CDR3 sequence is 15 residues long. Germline V gene data show CDR1 as PRHDT and CDR2 as FYEKMQ (reference sequence). CDR3 region: CASSLGRGRGSESFF. CDR3 nucleotides: TGTGCCAGCAGCTTAGGAAGGGGGCGAGGGTCTGAATCTTTCTTT.